These T cell receptor beta chains were read from a single sample in a study of cytomegalovirus exposure and HLA in healthy donors. The data were produced by immunoSEQ multiplex PCR, yet TCRdb's version contains in-frame clones alone and is incomplete. This sample has about 120,000 clones; over 70% occur once, and the top ten carry 8.5% to 10%. Specimen: PBMCs. Receptors were obtained from a female donor in good health and CMV-seropositive. Each CDR3 is given with its conserved first and last residue. D genes are given only for firm matches. Where a row states a size, it is once, few, many or the class of an expanded clone; other rows omit it.

d_call cdr3_length j_call v_call clone_size cdr3_aa cdr3_nt
- 17 TRBJ2-4 TRBV7-9 once CASSLEPGGLAKNIQYF TGTGCCAGCAGCTTAGAGCCTGGAGGGCTAGCCAAAAACATTCAGTACTTC
TRBD2 18 TRBJ2-3 TRBV5-4 - CASSYASGGGRSTDTQYF TGTGCCAGCAGCTATGCTAGCGGGGGGGGACGTAGCACAGATACGCAGTATTTT
- 14 TRBJ1-4 TRBV19 - CASSYQSANEKLFF TGTGCCAGTAGTTACCAGAGCGCTAATGAAAAACTGTTTTTT
- 16 TRBJ2-2 TRBV4-2 - CASSPRTDTNTGELFF TGTGCCAGCAGCCCACGGACAGACACGAACACCGGGGAGCTGTTTTTT
TRBD1 13 TRBJ2-7 TRBV27 - CASSWTGWGEQYF TGTGCCAGCAGCTGGACAGGGTGGGGAGAGCAGTACTTC
- 13 TRBJ2-7 TRBV19 - CAHLRGGTYEQYF TGTGCCCACCTTCGTGGGGGGACCTACGAGCAGTACTTC
- 14 TRBJ2-2 TRBV2 few CASSGVINTGELFF TGTGCCAGCAGTGGAGTGATTAACACCGGGGAGCTGTTTTTT
- 14 TRBJ2-5 TRBV7-9 once CASSWGPAEETQYF TGTGCCAGCAGCTGGGGGCCAGCAGAGGAGACCCAGTACTTC
- 13 TRBJ2-2 TRBV6-6 - CASSRTNTGELFF TGTGCCAGCAGTCGGACAAACACCGGGGAGCTGTTTTTT
- 16 TRBJ1-1 TRBV4-1 - CASSQDRQLLTGEAFF TGCGCCAGCAGCCAAGATAGGCAATTGTTAACAGGGGAAGCTTTCTTT
- 13 TRBJ2-3 TRBV29-1 once CSVQGRQTDTQYF TGCAGCGTACAGGGGAGGCAGACAGATACGCAGTATTTT
- 12 TRBJ1-5 TRBV7-9 - CASSEDIQPQHF TGTGCCAGCAGCGAGGACATCCAGCCCCAGCATTTT
TRBD1 14 TRBJ2-7 TRBV2 - CASSPGQGNYEQYF TGTGCCAGCAGTCCGGGACAGGGGAACTACGAGCAGTACTTC
- 11 TRBJ1-1 TRBV7-8 - CASSLVGDAFF TGTGCCAGCAGCTTAGTAGGGGATGCTTTCTTT
TRBD2 15 TRBJ2-5 TRBV5-1 - CASSPKGRAEETQYF TGCGCCAGCAGCCCAAAAGGGAGGGCGGAAGAGACCCAGTACTTC